This passage covers 10 T cell receptor beta chains from one sample sequenced in a study of T cells after yellow fever vaccination. TCRdb re-called the 5' RACE reads through MiXCR, storing one row per CDR3 protein. The sample holds hundreds of thousands of distinct CDR3 sequences; under 14% are singletons and the top ten take roughly 18%. The sequencing used PBMCs, collected on the day of the first yellow fever vaccination. The receptor source for this set is a man in his late teens or twenties who received the YFV17D yellow fever vaccine.

This clonotype came up a few times. This chain joins TRBV20-1 and TRBJ2-3; TRBD1 might be the D (5 bases). The germline CDR1 and CDR2 sequences are DFQATT and SNEGSKA (reference sequence). Between the trimmed V and J ends, which lost 2 bases and 1 base, there was a span of 13 bases. The CDR3 sequence is 15 residues long. CDR3 sequence: CSARRPARGTDTQYF. CDR3 sequence (DNA): TGCAGTGCTAGAAGGCCCGCCAGGGGCACAGATACGCAGTATTTT.

The chain links TRBV2 to TRBJ1-5; D is unresolved. This CDR3 contains 14 residues. Germline-derived CDR1 and CDR2 are SNHLY and FYNNEI. V dropped 3 bases and J dropped 0 bases, with 6 bases sitting between them. This CDR3 reads CASSDTNSNQPQHF. In DNA form, the CDR3 reads TGTGCCAGCAGTGATACAAATAGCAATCAGCCCCAGCATTTT.

This clonotype was counted at least ten times. The V and J genes are TRBV20-1 and TRBJ2-5; 7 nucleotides line up with TRBD1. J gave up 5 bases and V 1 base, and 7 bases lay outside the gene matches. From germline, CDR1 is DFQATT and CDR2 SNEGSKA (reference sequence). The CDR3 is made up of 14 amino acids. DNA of the CDR3: TGCAGTGCTAGAGGCAGGGGGAGAGTGGAGACCCAGTACTTC. It encodes CSARGRGRVETQYF.

This clonotype was picked up a small number of times. The chain employs TRBV5-1 and TRBJ2-5; 7 positions agree with TRBD2. Germline assignment: CDR1 SGHRS and CDR2 YFSETQ. CDR3 length: 16 amino acids. The trim removed 0 bases at V and 2 bases at J, leaving 7 bases unmatched. This chain's CDR3 is CASSLVARGGQETQYF. CDR3 nucleotides: TGCGCCAGCAGCTTGGTAGCCCGCGGGGGTCAAGAGACCCAGTACTTC.

This clonotype occurred many times. The DNA of the CDR3 is TGTGCCAGCAGCCTCAGGCAGGAGACCCAGTACTTC. This sequence encodes CASSLRQETQYF. The chain couples TRBV28 to TRBJ2-5; D gene unclear. Trimming removed 6 bases from V and 5 bases from J, with 10 bases in between. The CDR3 is 12 residues long. Germline CDR1 is MDHEN and CDR2 is SYDVKM.

This rearrangement joins TRBV2 to TRBJ2-2; D not resolved. The length of the CDR3 is 14 residues. Trimming removed 3 bases from V and 4 bases from J, with 9 bases in between. From germline, CDR1 is SNHLY and CDR2 FYNNEI. The CDR3 region is CASSDQSGTGELFF. The CDR3 DNA is TGTGCCAGCAGTGATCAGTCAGGCACCGGGGAGCTGTTTTTT.

The genes are TRBV4-3 and TRBJ1-1; 7 positions match TRBD1. The junction had 7 bases not matched to a gene; V was cut back by 4 bases and J by 8 bases. The CDR3 consists of 13 residues. CDR1 is LGHNA and CDR2 is YSLEER in the germline V gene. In nucleotides, the CDR3 is TGCGCCAGCAGCCGGAACTTGGGACAGGAAGCTTTCTTT. Protein sequence: CASSRNLGQEAFF.

CDR3 sequence reads: CASSPGTSITEAFF. The CDR3 DNA reads as TGTGCCAGCTCACCCGGGACTTCGATCACTGAAGCTTTCTTT. The chain recombines TRBV18 with TRBJ1-1; TRBD1 might be the D (5 bases). V gave up 3 bases and J gave up 4 bases, with 12 bases separating them. Germline assignment: CDR1 KGHSH and CDR2 LQKENI. The CDR3 extends over 14 amino acids.

The chain is built from TRBV5-4 and TRBJ2-7; 8 bases align to TRBD1. The ends lost 0 bases at V and 5 bases at J; junction bases unmatched: 1. The CDR3 sequence is 13 residues long. CDR1 SGHNT and CDR2 YYREEE come from the germline V gene (reference sequence). The CDR3 loop is CASSLADRDEQYV. CDR3 DNA: TGTGCCAGCAGCTTGGCGGACAGGGACGAGCAGTACGTC.

The genes are TRBV4-3 and TRBJ1-5; D perhaps matches TRBD1 (5 bases). The CDR3 loop spans 16 amino acids. Germline V gives CDR1 LGHNA, CDR2 YSLEER. V shed 0 bases and J shed 0 bases, with 9 bases lying between them. CDR3 region: CASSQDLTVSNQPQHF. The CDR3, as DNA: TGCGCCAGCAGCCAAGATTTGACAGTTAGCAATCAGCCCCAGCATTTT.